Presented here are 17 T cell receptor beta chains from one specimen sequenced in a study of blood T cell repertoires in COVID-19. TCRdb's table, derived via immunoSEQ multiplex PCR, lists solely in-frame clones and lacks some. The sample shows 250,000 to 300,000 clones, roughly 87% of them seen only once. The sequencing sample was made of peripheral blood. These receptor sequences come from a woman aged 45-59 years who had recovered from COVID-19.

As to this clone: At one end, the junction sequence differs from germline, possibly due to a read error. The chain is built from TRBV28 and TRBJ1-1; D ambiguous. This CDR3 is built from 13 residues. The germline CDR1 and CDR2 sequences are MDHEN and SYDVKM. This CDR3 is CSTGPPRLTEAFF. Written as DNA, the CDR3 is TGCTCCACTGGGCCACCGCGTCTCACTGAAGCTTTCTTT.

The rearrangement uses TRBV2 and TRBJ1-5; TRBD1 agrees at 7 bases. The CDR3 is made up of 13 amino acids. Germline values: CDR1 SNHLY, CDR2 FYNNEI. V dropped 7 bases and J dropped 4; count of bases not matched to a gene: 4. CDR3 DNA sequence: TGTGCCAGCAAAGGACAGGCGAATCAGCCCCAGCATTTT. Translated: CASKGQANQPQHF.

V and J are TRBV3-1 (or the pseudogene TRBV3-2) and TRBJ2-2; D gene uncertain. CDR1 and CDR2 (germline): LGHDT, YNNKEL (reference sequence). V was pared by 3 bases and J by 1 base, with 6 bases between. The CDR3 is 14 residues long. CDR3 in DNA: TGTGCCAGCAGCCATCGACAGAACACCGGGGAGCTGTTTTTT. Its translation is CASSHRQNTGELFF.

The CDR3 nucleotides are TGTGCCAGCAGCGTAAGCGCATACTATGGCTACACCTTC. It translates to CASSVSAYYGYTF. V is TRBV9 and J is TRBJ1-2; no clear D gene. V was cut by 1 base and J by 3 bases, with 7 bases left in between. This CDR3 is built from 13 residues. CDR1 is SGDLS, CDR2 YYNGEE, per germline.

The chain joins TRBV7-2 to TRBJ2-1, with 7 bases that match TRBD1. With 6 bases clipped from V and 2 bases from J, the junction kept 7 bases outside the gene matches. CDR3 length: 15 amino acids. Germline lookup yields CDR1 SGHTA and CDR2 FQGNSA. CDR3 bases: TGTGCCAGCAGAGAGGGGGCCGGAACCTACAATGAGCAGTTCTTC. It yields the protein CASREGAGTYNEQFF.

The chain couples TRBV30 to TRBJ2-1; 7 nucleotides agree with TRBD1. CDR1 is GTSNPN and CDR2 is SVGIG in the germline V gene (reference sequence). Trimming took 1 base from V and 10 from J; bases not matched to a gene: 7. This CDR3 spans 13 amino acids. CDR3 residues: CAWSAYEGGEQFF. DNA of the CDR3: TGTGCCTGGAGTGCGTATGAAGGGGGCGAGCAGTTCTTC.

This chain uses TRBV3-1 (or the pseudogene TRBV3-2) with TRBJ1-2; TRBD1 might be the D (6 bases). Germline CDR1 is LGHDT and CDR2 is YNNKEL (reference sequence). V was pared by 3 bases and J by 6 bases, with 14 bases between. The CDR3 has 14 amino acids. CDR3 region: CASSHSCTGNGYTF. In nucleotides, the CDR3 is TGTGCCAGCAGCCATAGTTGTACAGGGAATGGCTACACCTTC.

The V and J genes are TRBV6-6 and TRBJ2-2; D remains unclear. The CDR3 contains 12 residues. V shed 0 bases and J shed 8 bases, with 4 bases lying between them. Germline assignment: CDR1 MNHNY and CDR2 SVGAGI (reference sequence). The CDR3 DNA reads TGTGCCAGCAGTTACTCCCAGGGGGAGCTGTTTTTT. Its translation is CASSYSQGELFF.

DNA for the CDR3: TGTGCCAGCAGCTTAGGGCAGGCTGCCTATGGCTACACCTTC. Translated, it gives CASSLGQAAYGYTF. The chain recombines TRBV11-2 with TRBJ1-2; D is undetermined. The CDR3 is 14 amino acids. The germline CDR1 and CDR2 sequences are SGHAT and FQNNGV. V was trimmed by 1 base and J by 4 bases, leaving 10 bases between them.

The chain links TRBV29-1 to TRBJ1-2, with TRBD1 identical over 7 bases. The V segment lost 5 bases and the J segment 2 bases; nucleotides outside the gene matches: 2. This CDR3 comprises 12 residues. The germline gives CDR1 SQVTM, CDR2 ANQGSEA. The CDR3 sequence: CSVSTGNYGYTF. Written as DNA, the CDR3 is TGCAGCGTTTCGACAGGGAACTATGGCTACACCTTC.

As to this clone: Other DNA sequences in the same sample also yield this CDR3. The chain couples TRBV5-1 to TRBJ2-2, with 8 bases identical to TRBD2. The CDR3 extends over 14 amino acids. Trimming at V came to 4 bases and at J to 4 bases, leaving 3 bases not matched to a gene. Germline V gene sequence: CDR1 SGHRS, CDR2 YFSETQ. The CDR3 nucleotides read TGCGCCAGCAGCGGGACTAGTGGCACCGGGGAGCTGTTTTTT. Its protein product is CASSGTSGTGELFF.

This clone was picked up a small number of times. V is TRBV14 and J is TRBJ2-7; 10 nucleotides agree with TRBD2. The CDR3 extends over 16 amino acids. Germline V gene data show CDR1 as SGHDN and CDR2 as FVKESK. Trimming removed 5 bases from V and 2 bases from J; junction bases left unmatched: 9. The CDR3 DNA reads as TGTGCCAGCAGCGGACAGACCGGACTAGCGGCCTACGAGCAGTACTTC. Residues: CASSGQTGLAAYEQYF.

This rearrangement joins TRBV30 to TRBJ2-2; 13 bases are shared with TRBD2. This CDR3 contains 14 residues. The germline gives CDR1 GTSNPN, CDR2 SVGIG (reference sequence). Unmatched junction bases numbered 3, after V lost 3 bases and J lost 8 bases. The CDR3 DNA reads as TGTGCCTGGAGGGGACTAGCGGGAAGAGGGGAGCTGTTTTTT. As protein: CAWRGLAGRGELFF.

J is TRBJ2-4 and V is TRBV19; TRBD1 aligns across 10 bases. In germline, CDR1 is LNHDA, CDR2 SQIVND (reference sequence). V gave up 4 bases and J gave up 3 bases; unmatched junction bases: 12. The CDR3 runs 18 residues. CDR3 in amino acids: CASSTPARDRGVKNIQYF. The CDR3 nucleotides are TGTGCCAGTAGTACCCCAGCTCGGGACAGGGGCGTCAAAAACATTCAGTACTTC.

The chain uses TRBV7-9 and TRBJ1-2; D not resolved. Trimming shortened V by 3 bases and J by 3 bases, and 14 bases separated the two germline ends. This CDR3 is 15 amino acids long. Germline CDR1 SEHNR, CDR2 FQNEAQ (reference sequence). Here the CDR3 DNA reads TGTGCCAGCAGCTTGGGGTCGGGGAACGACTATGGCTACACCTTC. This codes for CASSLGSGNDYGYTF.

The chain combines TRBV6-1 with TRBJ2-5; 12 positions agree with TRBD2. This CDR3 is 18 amino acids long. Germline CDR1 and CDR2: MNHNS and SASEGT. Trimming removed 1 base from V and 0 bases from J; junction bases left unmatched: 6. DNA for the CDR3: TGTGCCAGCAGTGAAGGGCAACTAGCGGGGGGCAACCAAGAGACCCAGTACTTC. It specifies CASSEGQLAGGNQETQYF.

The chain combines TRBV5-6 with TRBJ1-2; D is uncertain. V lost 5 bases to trimming and J lost 3 bases, with 14 bases between them. The length of the CDR3 is 14 residues. Germline V lookup: CDR1 SGHDT, CDR2 YYEEEE. For the CDR3, the DNA is TGTGCCAGCAGTAGAGGGAACGGCGACTATGGCTACACCTTC. Translated, it gives CASSRGNGDYGYTF.